These T cell receptor beta chains were read from a single sample in a study of neurological immune-mediated disorders. TCRdb re-derived calls from the 5' RACE reads in MiXCR, one entry per CDR3 protein. The sample carries roughly 120,000 distinct CDR3 sequences, approximately 3.2% recorded once. Sequencing used PBMCs. Receptors originate from a woman in her 30s with multiple sclerosis. Both conserved end residues are part of each CDR3. Fields, in order: CDR3 protein, CDR3 DNA, clone size, J gene, CDR3 length, V gene, D gene. D genes are given only for firm matches. Clone sizes are given selectively: once, few, many, or a class where the clone is expanded.

CDR3 protein: CASSRGTQYEQYF
CDR3 DNA: TGTGCCAGCAGTCGGGGGACTCAATACGAGCAGTACTTC
clone size: many
J gene: TRBJ2-7
CDR3 length: 13
V gene: TRBV14
D gene: -

CDR3 protein: CASSLFSYGYTF
CDR3 DNA: TGTGCCAGCAGCTTATTCAGCTATGGCTACACCTTC
clone size: many
J gene: TRBJ1-2
CDR3 length: 12
V gene: TRBV7-2
D gene: -

CDR3 protein: CASSVSPSNGEKLFF
CDR3 DNA: TGTGCCAGCAGCGTAAGTCCGTCAAACGGGGAAAAACTGTTTTTT
clone size: many
J gene: TRBJ1-4
CDR3 length: 15
V gene: TRBV9
D gene: -

CDR3 protein: CASRPPMGATADAFF
CDR3 DNA: TGTGCCAGCAGGCCGCCCATGGGCGCAACGGCGGATGCTTTCTTT
clone size: many
J gene: TRBJ1-1
CDR3 length: 15
V gene: TRBV6-5
D gene: -

CDR3 protein: CASSSSGPGLNGYTF
CDR3 DNA: TGTGCCAGCAGCTCTTCGGGACCTGGACTCAATGGCTACACCTTC
clone size: many
J gene: TRBJ1-2
CDR3 length: 15
V gene: TRBV6-5
D gene: -

CDR3 protein: CASSYDRGDATHYGYTF
CDR3 DNA: TGTGCCAGCAGCTATGACAGGGGGGACGCAACCCACTATGGCTACACCTTC
clone size: many
J gene: TRBJ1-2
CDR3 length: 17
V gene: TRBV7-6
D gene: TRBD1

CDR3 protein: CSASPGGGRGETQYF
CDR3 DNA: TGCAGTGCTAGCCCCGGAGGGGGAAGAGGAGAGACCCAGTACTTC
clone size: many
J gene: TRBJ2-5
CDR3 length: 15
V gene: TRBV20-1
D gene: -

CDR3 protein: CASSQAATYRQGNEQFF
CDR3 DNA: TGTGCCAGCAGCCAAGCCGCTACTTATAGGCAAGGCAATGAGCAGTTCTTC
clone size: many
J gene: TRBJ2-1
CDR3 length: 17
V gene: TRBV14
D gene: -

CDR3 protein: CSASPPWTGRRGNEQFF
CDR3 DNA: TGCAGTGCTAGCCCCCCTTGGACAGGGCGGCGAGGCAATGAGCAGTTCTTC
clone size: many
J gene: TRBJ2-1
CDR3 length: 17
V gene: TRBV20-1
D gene: TRBD1

CDR3 protein: CASSSHTTGKSAEQYF
CDR3 DNA: TGTGCCAGCAGTTCACACACAACAGGGAAAAGCGCCGAGCAGTACTTC
clone size: many
J gene: TRBJ2-7
CDR3 length: 16
V gene: TRBV6-5
D gene: -

CDR3 protein: CASSLLAGLKETQYF
CDR3 DNA: TGTGCCAGCAGTCTACTAGCGGGACTTAAAGAGACCCAGTACTTC
clone size: many
J gene: TRBJ2-5
CDR3 length: 15
V gene: TRBV6-5
D gene: TRBD2

CDR3 protein: CASSSPAFGTGSYNEQFF
CDR3 DNA: TGTGCCAGCAGCTCCCCGGCTTTCGGGACCGGCTCCTACAATGAGCAGTTCTTC
clone size: many
J gene: TRBJ2-1
CDR3 length: 18
V gene: TRBV5-4
D gene: -

CDR3 protein: CASSRGWETEAFF
CDR3 DNA: TGTGCCAGCAGCCGGGGATGGGAGACTGAAGCTTTCTTT
clone size: many
J gene: TRBJ1-1
CDR3 length: 13
V gene: TRBV7-9
D gene: -

CDR3 protein: CASSYTPGTEETQYF
CDR3 DNA: TGTGCCAGCAGTTACACTCCCGGGACAGAAGAGACCCAGTACTTC
clone size: many
J gene: TRBJ2-5
CDR3 length: 15
V gene: TRBV6-2/TRBV6-3
D gene: TRBD1

CDR3 protein: CASSHCHHGIPNGYEQYF
CDR3 DNA: TGTGCCAGCAGCCATTGTCACCACGGGATTCCCAATGGCTACGAGCAGTACTTC
clone size: many
J gene: TRBJ2-7
CDR3 length: 18
V gene: TRBV9
D gene: -

CDR3 protein: CASSGTPGTSVYIQYF
CDR3 DNA: TGCGCCAGCAGCGGGACTCCGGGGACTAGCGTTTACATCCAGTACTTC
clone size: -
J gene: TRBJ2-5
CDR3 length: 16
V gene: TRBV5-1
D gene: TRBD2

CDR3 protein: CASYGDRSSQNYGYTF
CDR3 DNA: TGTGCCAGCTACGGGGATAGAAGCTCTCAGAACTATGGCTACACCTTC
clone size: many
J gene: TRBJ1-2
CDR3 length: 16
V gene: TRBV19
D gene: -

CDR3 protein: CASTSDTSYNSPLHF
CDR3 DNA: TGTGCCAGCACCTCGGACACCTCCTATAATTCACCCCTCCACTTT
clone size: many
J gene: TRBJ1-6
CDR3 length: 15
V gene: TRBV7-9
D gene: -

CDR3 protein: CSAGLGAGGQYREQFF
CDR3 DNA: TGCAGTGCTGGCCTGGGAGCGGGGGGACAATACAGGGAGCAGTTCTTC
clone size: many
J gene: TRBJ2-1
CDR3 length: 16
V gene: TRBV20-1
D gene: TRBD2

CDR3 protein: CATSRKDRGIEKLFF
CDR3 DNA: TGTGCCACCAGCAGGAAAGACAGGGGGATTGAAAAACTGTTTTTT
clone size: many
J gene: TRBJ1-4
CDR3 length: 15
V gene: TRBV15
D gene: TRBD1

CDR3 protein: CASSFETGSGYTF
CDR3 DNA: TGTGCCAGCAGTTTTGAGACAGGGAGCGGCTACACCTTC
clone size: many
J gene: TRBJ1-2
CDR3 length: 13
V gene: TRBV27
D gene: TRBD1

CDR3 protein: CATSRTGGGSPLHF
CDR3 DNA: TGTGCCACCAGCCGGACAGGGGGCGGTTCACCCCTCCACTTT
clone size: many
J gene: TRBJ1-6
CDR3 length: 14
V gene: TRBV15
D gene: TRBD1

CDR3 protein: CATSREDLRRHEQYF
CDR3 DNA: TGTGCCACCAGCAGAGAGGACCTCCGCAGGCACGAGCAGTACTTC
clone size: many
J gene: TRBJ2-7
CDR3 length: 15
V gene: TRBV15
D gene: -

CDR3 protein: CASTGGTGGETQYF
CDR3 DNA: TGTGCCAGCACCGGGGGGACAGGGGGCGAGACCCAGTACTTC
clone size: many
J gene: TRBJ2-5
CDR3 length: 14
V gene: TRBV5-6
D gene: TRBD1

CDR3 protein: CSARRLGGAFTEAFF
CDR3 DNA: TGCAGTGCTAGAAGACTGGGGGGCGCCTTCACTGAAGCTTTCTTT
clone size: many
J gene: TRBJ1-1
CDR3 length: 15
V gene: TRBV20-1
D gene: -

CDR3 protein: CASSHSWGTGELFF
CDR3 DNA: TGTGCCAGCAGTCACTCCTGGGGCACCGGGGAGCTGTTTTTT
clone size: many
J gene: TRBJ2-2
CDR3 length: 14
V gene: TRBV6-1
D gene: -

CDR3 protein: CASSFVGLATEAFF
CDR3 DNA: TGTGCCAGCAGCTTTGTAGGTTTAGCCACTGAAGCTTTCTTT
clone size: few
J gene: TRBJ1-1
CDR3 length: 14
V gene: TRBV5-5
D gene: -

CDR3 protein: CASSLAFGQLETQYF
CDR3 DNA: TGTGCCAGCAGCTTGGCTTTCGGGCAGCTAGAGACCCAGTACTTC
clone size: many
J gene: TRBJ2-5
CDR3 length: 15
V gene: TRBV5-5
D gene: -

CDR3 protein: CASSSSPGGNRRMYGYTF
CDR3 DNA: TGTGCCAGCAGCTCTTCCCCCGGTGGCAACCGAAGAATGTATGGCTACACCTTC
clone size: -
J gene: TRBJ1-2
CDR3 length: 18
V gene: TRBV7-6
D gene: -

CDR3 protein: CAWSVLAGEDGYTF
CDR3 DNA: TGTGCCTGGAGTGTACTAGCAGGAGAAGATGGCTACACCTTC
clone size: many
J gene: TRBJ1-2
CDR3 length: 14
V gene: TRBV30
D gene: -

CDR3 protein: CASSLALGQGGYEQYF
CDR3 DNA: TGCGCCAGCAGCTTGGCCCTCGGACAGGGGGGGTACGAGCAGTACTTC
clone size: many
J gene: TRBJ2-7
CDR3 length: 16
V gene: TRBV5-1
D gene: TRBD1

CDR3 protein: CASSLPEAYTEAFF
CDR3 DNA: TGCGCCAGCAGCTTGCCTGAGGCGTACACTGAAGCTTTCTTT
clone size: many
J gene: TRBJ1-1
CDR3 length: 14
V gene: TRBV5-1
D gene: -

CDR3 protein: CASSPGQGAYEQYF
CDR3 DNA: TGTGCCAGCAGTCCGGGACAGGGGGCCTACGAGCAGTACTTC
clone size: many
J gene: TRBJ2-7
CDR3 length: 14
V gene: TRBV12-3/TRBV12-4
D gene: TRBD1

CDR3 protein: CASNSFLRAGANVLTF
CDR3 DNA: TGTGCCAGCAATTCGTTCCTCCGGGCTGGGGCCAACGTCCTGACTTTC
clone size: few
J gene: TRBJ2-6
CDR3 length: 16
V gene: TRBV2
D gene: -

CDR3 protein: CSANTVDNQPQHF
CDR3 DNA: TGCAGTGCCAACACGGTCGACAATCAGCCCCAGCATTTT
clone size: many
J gene: TRBJ1-5
CDR3 length: 13
V gene: TRBV20-1
D gene: -

CDR3 protein: CASSQDSFNSYNEQFF
CDR3 DNA: TGTGCCAGCTCTCAGGACAGTTTTAACTCCTACAATGAGCAGTTCTTC
clone size: few
J gene: TRBJ2-1
CDR3 length: 16
V gene: TRBV18
D gene: -

CDR3 protein: CSVSGMTGQETQYF
CDR3 DNA: TGCAGCGTCAGCGGAATGACAGGCCAAGAGACCCAGTACTTC
clone size: many
J gene: TRBJ2-5
CDR3 length: 14
V gene: TRBV29-1
D gene: -

CDR3 protein: CASSFIGVRDTQYF
CDR3 DNA: TGTGCCAGCAGCTTCATAGGGGTTCGGGATACGCAGTATTTT
clone size: many
J gene: TRBJ2-3
CDR3 length: 14
V gene: TRBV7-6
D gene: -

CDR3 protein: CSAPRGGLTKDTQYF
CDR3 DNA: TGCAGTGCTCCTCGGGGGGGACTCACTAAAGATACGCAGTATTTT
clone size: many
J gene: TRBJ2-3
CDR3 length: 15
V gene: TRBV20-1
D gene: TRBD2

CDR3 protein: CSARDPRFKNNEQFF
CDR3 DNA: TGCAGTGCTAGAGATCCCAGATTCAAGAACAATGAGCAGTTCTTC
clone size: many
J gene: TRBJ2-1
CDR3 length: 15
V gene: TRBV20-1
D gene: -

CDR3 protein: CSASQGQVSQPQHF
CDR3 DNA: TGCAGTGCTAGTCAGGGACAGGTTAGTCAGCCCCAGCATTTT
clone size: many
J gene: TRBJ1-5
CDR3 length: 14
V gene: TRBV20-1
D gene: TRBD1

CDR3 protein: CASSYQGGADTQYF
CDR3 DNA: TGTGCCAGCAGTTACCAGGGGGGCGCAGATACGCAGTATTTT
clone size: many
J gene: TRBJ2-3
CDR3 length: 14
V gene: TRBV6-6
D gene: -

CDR3 protein: CASSSLTGMGNQPQHF
CDR3 DNA: TGTGCCAGCAGCTCCTTGACAGGGATGGGCAATCAGCCCCAGCATTTT
clone size: many
J gene: TRBJ1-5
CDR3 length: 16
V gene: TRBV12-3/TRBV12-4
D gene: TRBD1

CDR3 protein: CSASDRRYLGEAFF
CDR3 DNA: TGCAGTGCTAGTGACAGGCGTTATTTAGGTGAAGCTTTCTTT
clone size: many
J gene: TRBJ1-1
CDR3 length: 14
V gene: TRBV20-1
D gene: -

CDR3 protein: CASSRGENYGYTF
CDR3 DNA: TGTGCCAGCAGCAGGGGAGAAAACTATGGCTACACCTTC
clone size: many
J gene: TRBJ1-2
CDR3 length: 13
V gene: TRBV6-1
D gene: -

CDR3 protein: CASSQVLSFASPLHF
CDR3 DNA: TGCGCCAGCAGCCAAGTGCTAAGTTTCGCTTCACCCCTCCACTTT
clone size: many
J gene: TRBJ1-6
CDR3 length: 15
V gene: TRBV4-1
D gene: -

CDR3 protein: CASSERGPYTEAFF
CDR3 DNA: TGTGCCAGCAGCGAACGGGGCCCCTACACTGAAGCTTTCTTT
clone size: many
J gene: TRBJ1-1
CDR3 length: 14
V gene: TRBV14
D gene: -

CDR3 protein: CASSYQAAGGKLFF
CDR3 DNA: TGTGCCAGCAGTTACCAAGCTGCCGGAGGAAAACTGTTTTTT
clone size: many
J gene: TRBJ1-4
CDR3 length: 14
V gene: TRBV6-5
D gene: -

CDR3 protein: CASSSTSGVAGELFF
CDR3 DNA: TGTGCCAGCAGTAGTACTTCAGGGGTCGCCGGGGAGCTGTTTTTT
clone size: many
J gene: TRBJ2-2
CDR3 length: 15
V gene: TRBV12-3/TRBV12-4
D gene: -

CDR3 protein: CSATGQGRSPYEQYF
CDR3 DNA: TGCAGTGCAACCGGACAGGGAAGGTCCCCCTACGAGCAGTACTTC
clone size: many
J gene: TRBJ2-7
CDR3 length: 15
V gene: TRBV20-1
D gene: TRBD1

CDR3 protein: CSANSLPGQPNNQPQHF
CDR3 DNA: TGCAGTGCTAATAGTCTGCCGGGACAGCCAAACAATCAGCCCCAGCATTTT
clone size: many
J gene: TRBJ1-5
CDR3 length: 17
V gene: TRBV20-1
D gene: TRBD1

CDR3 protein: CASSLDHRGSYEQYF
CDR3 DNA: TGTGCCAGCAGCTTAGATCACCGTGGGTCCTACGAGCAGTACTTC
clone size: few
J gene: TRBJ2-7
CDR3 length: 15
V gene: TRBV7-2
D gene: -

CDR3 protein: CASSLGVQTYEQYF
CDR3 DNA: TGCGCCAGCAGCTTGGGGGTTCAAACCTACGAGCAGTACTTC
clone size: many
J gene: TRBJ2-7
CDR3 length: 14
V gene: TRBV5-1
D gene: -

CDR3 protein: CASSPTPTGGRTEAFF
CDR3 DNA: TGTGCCAGCTCACCCACCCCGACAGGGGGAAGGACTGAAGCTTTCTTT
clone size: few
J gene: TRBJ1-1
CDR3 length: 16
V gene: TRBV18
D gene: TRBD1

CDR3 protein: CASSPVIAGHYEQYF
CDR3 DNA: TGTGCCAGCTCACCGGTAATAGCGGGGCATTACGAGCAGTACTTC
clone size: many
J gene: TRBJ2-7
CDR3 length: 15
V gene: TRBV18
D gene: TRBD2

CDR3 protein: CSASGGAVTAGYTF
CDR3 DNA: TGCAGTGCTAGCGGCGGTGCCGTCACAGCTGGCTACACCTTC
clone size: many
J gene: TRBJ1-2
CDR3 length: 14
V gene: TRBV20-1
D gene: -